One and the same sample provided the 27 T cell receptor beta chains below, sequenced in a study of blood T cell repertoires in COVID-19. Generated by immunoSEQ multiplex PCR, the TCRdb table keeps only in-frame clones and is missing some. The table includes fewer than 450,000 clones, about 92% detected once. Input material: PBMCs or T cells enriched from blood (not recorded which). The receptors shown here come from a man between 18 and 29 years old who had recovered from COVID-19.

In DNA form, the CDR3 reads TGTGCCAGCAGCCTACAAGGGGGAACCTACAATGAGCAGTTCTTC. It encodes CASSLQGGTYNEQFF. V gene TRBV6-6 combines with J gene TRBJ2-1; TRBD1 is a possible D gene (6 bases). The CDR3 runs to 15 residues. V was shortened by 6 bases and J by 2 bases, with 14 bases between the two germline ends. Germline CDR1 reads MNHNY; CDR2 reads SVGAGI (reference sequence).

This rearrangement joins TRBV3-1 (or the pseudogene TRBV3-2) to TRBJ1-1; D may be TRBD1 (6 bases). V lost 4 bases and J lost 6, with 12 bases in between. Germline CDR1 LGHDT, CDR2 YNNKEL (reference sequence). The CDR3 consists of 13 residues. The CDR3 DNA is TGTGCCAGCAGCCCCCGTCAGGGGTCTGAAGCTTTCTTT. Protein: CASSPRQGSEAFF.

The chain is built from TRBV28 and TRBJ1-2; 7 bases are a match to TRBD1. The CDR3 is made up of 11 amino acids. The V gene's germline CDR1 is MDHEN and CDR2 SYDVKM. Trimming at V came to 11 bases and at J to 7 bases, leaving 7 bases not matched to a gene. CDR3 loop: CAGGQAPGYTF. The CDR3 region has the DNA TGTGCCGGAGGACAGGCCCCTGGCTACACCTTC.

Note on this clone: One junction end does not reproduce the germline sequence, and a read error may be involved. V is TRBV4-2 and J is TRBJ2-2; 8 positions agree with TRBD2. There are 16 residues in the CDR3. Germline V lookup: CDR1 LGHNA, CDR2 YNFKEQ. The CDR3, as DNA: TGTACCAGCAGCCAAGACCCGAGCGGGAGCACCGGGGAGCTGTTTTTT. Translating gives CTSSQDPSGSTGELFF.

V is TRBV7-8 and J is TRBJ2-2; D not certain. The CDR3 extends over 15 amino acids. CDR1 SGHVS and CDR2 FQNEAQ come from the germline V gene. Trimming stripped 5 bases from V and 1 base from J, with 11 bases between. In nucleotides, the CDR3 is TGTGCCAGCAGCCCTCAAAACTTGAACACCGGGGAGCTGTTTTTT. It specifies CASSPQNLNTGELFF.

The V gene is TRBV5-1, the J gene TRBJ1-1; weak D call: TRBD1 (5 bases). Germline V gene sequence: CDR1 SGHRS, CDR2 YFSETQ. This CDR3 has 14 residues. V was pared by 0 bases and J by 4 bases, with 10 bases between. In DNA form, the CDR3 reads TGCGCCAGCAGCTTGGGAGGAGGGACCACTGAAGCTTTCTTT. Translation: CASSLGGGTTEAFF.

The CDR3 region is CSVRAGTTNTEAFF. The CDR3 DNA follows: TGCAGCGTTAGGGCCGGGACTACGAACACTGAAGCTTTCTTT. The chain combines TRBV29-1 with TRBJ1-1; D may be TRBD1 (5 bases). The germline V gene encodes CDR1 SQVTM and CDR2 ANQGSEA. This CDR3 spans 14 amino acids. The ends were cut back, 5 bases at V and 1 base at J, with 14 bases in the middle.

This clone was detected once. This chain uses TRBV7-8 with TRBJ1-5, with D possibly being TRBD1 (5 bases). There are 14 residues in the CDR3. Germline CDR1 is SGHVS and CDR2 is FQNEAQ. Between the trimmed V and J ends, which lost 5 bases and 4 bases, there was a span of 12 bases. CDR3 protein: CASSPRDRNQPQHF. CDR3 coding DNA: TGTGCCAGCAGCCCACGAGACAGAAATCAGCCCCAGCATTTT.

This clone appeared once. This chain links TRBV2 with TRBJ2-7; 7 nucleotides align to TRBD1. The V segment lost 3 bases and the J segment 3 bases; nucleotides outside the gene matches: 5. The CDR3 runs 14 residues. In germline, CDR1 is SNHLY, CDR2 FYNNEI. This chain's CDR3 is CASSETWTGYEQYF. Here the CDR3 DNA reads TGTGCCAGCAGTGAGACCTGGACAGGCTACGAGCAGTACTTC.

This chain links TRBV6-5 with TRBJ2-2; 8 positions match TRBD1. The CDR3 totals 15 residues. Germline assignment: CDR1 MNHEY and CDR2 SVGAGI. Unmatched junction bases numbered 4, after V lost 7 bases and J lost 0 bases. The CDR3 sequence: CASTKDRANTGELFF. CDR3 DNA sequence: TGTGCCAGCACGAAGGACAGGGCGAACACCGGGGAGCTGTTTTTT.

This clone was detected once. The chain has TRBV5-1 and TRBJ2-7, with 9 bases fitting TRBD1. This CDR3 is built from 14 residues. V trimming: 4 bases; J trimming: 3 bases; junction bases outside the gene matches: 5. Germline V lookup: CDR1 SGHRS, CDR2 YFSETQ. DNA for the CDR3: TGCGCCAGCAGCAAAGACAGGGGGATCTACGAGCAGTACTTC. Its protein is CASSKDRGIYEQYF.

V usage is TRBV10-3 and J usage is TRBJ2-3; D not resolved. The germline V and J ends were trimmed by 7 bases and 2 bases, with 10 bases remaining between them. Germline CDR1 is ENHRY and CDR2 is SYGVKD. The CDR3 is made up of 13 amino acids. The CDR3 region is CAIKRRVTDTQYF. The DNA for the CDR3 is TGTGCCATCAAGAGACGGGTCACAGATACGCAGTATTTT.

The chain employs TRBV5-5 and TRBJ2-1; TRBD2 agrees at 11 bases. Germline CDR1 is SGHKS and CDR2 is YYEKEE (reference sequence). The CDR3 length is 16 residues. Trimming cost V 4 bases and J 0 bases; bases outside gene matches: 3. In nucleotides, the CDR3 is TGTGCCAGCAGCCTGGGACTAGCGGTCTCCTACAATGAGCAGTTCTTC. Translating it yields CASSLGLAVSYNEQFF.

The rearrangement uses TRBV3-1 (or the pseudogene TRBV3-2) and TRBJ1-2; perhaps TRBD1 as D (6 bases). The CDR3 is made up of 17 amino acids. Germline V gene data show CDR1 as LGHDT and CDR2 as YNNKEL (reference sequence). V lost 1 base, J lost 8 bases, and 23 bases lay in between. CDR3 sequence: CASSQGASKTGLSGYTF. The CDR3, as DNA: TGTGCCAGCAGCCAAGGAGCCTCAAAAACAGGGCTGAGCGGCTACACCTTC.

The rearrangement uses TRBV9 and TRBJ1-2, with TRBD1 matching over 7 bases. Trimming took 2 bases from V and 4 from J; bases not matched to a gene: 8. The CDR3 is made up of 15 amino acids. CDR1 and CDR2 from the germline V gene are SGDLS and YYNGEE. In nucleotides, the CDR3 is TGTGCCAGCAGCGTGAGACAGGGTCAAGTCTATGGCTACACCTTC. Amino acid sequence: CASSVRQGQVYGYTF.

This clone was found a few times. The rearrangement joins TRBV27 to TRBJ1-4; 8 bases match TRBD1. CDR1 and CDR2 from the germline V gene are MNHEY and SMNVEV (reference sequence). This CDR3 region has 14 residues. Germline trimming cut 5 bases from V and 8 bases from J; bases unmatched to any gene: 7. CDR3 amino acids: CASSPTGGQEKLFF. The CDR3 nucleotides are TGTGCCAGCAGTCCCACAGGGGGACAGGAAAAACTGTTTTTT.

The gene calls are TRBV18 and TRBJ1-1; D possibly corresponds to TRBD1 (6 bases). Germline loops: CDR1 KGHSH, CDR2 LQKENI. V lost 2 bases and J lost 2, with 12 bases in between. CDR3 length: 15 residues. CDR3 protein: CASSPTGGPNTEAFF. The CDR3 nucleotides are TGTGCCAGCTCACCAACGGGGGGGCCTAACACTGAAGCTTTCTTT.

V and J are TRBV28 and TRBJ2-7; TRBD2 agrees at 7 bases. Germline V CDR1 and CDR2: MDHEN, SYDVKM. V was pared by 4 bases and J by 6 bases, with 9 bases of the junction left unmatched. This CDR3 spans 14 amino acids. CDR3 in DNA: TGTGCCAGCAGTTCTCCAGCGGGAAGGGGCGAGCAGTACTTC. Residues: CASSSPAGRGEQYF.

This chain uses TRBV28 with TRBJ2-5; perhaps TRBD1 as D (6 bases). Germline assignment: CDR1 MDHEN and CDR2 SYDVKM. V lost 6 bases and J 0 bases, leaving 11 bases between the germline ends. CDR3 length: 14 amino acids. CDR3 region: CASSSDRNQETQYF. CDR3 in DNA: TGTGCCAGCAGCTCGGACAGAAACCAAGAGACCCAGTACTTC. Full variable domain (rest looked up from reference TRBV28 and TRBJ2-5): DVKVTQSSRYLVKRTGEKVFLECVQDMDHENMFWYRQDPGLGLRLIYFSYDVKMKEKGDIPEGYSVSREKKERFSLILESASTNQTSMYLCASSSDRNQETQYFGPGTRLLVL.

The V and J genes are TRBV3-1 (or the pseudogene TRBV3-2) and TRBJ1-2; D is undetermined. Germline CDR1 LGHDT, CDR2 YNNKEL (reference sequence). Between the trimmed V and J ends, which lost 5 bases and 8 bases, there was a span of 15 bases. This CDR3 has 13 amino acids. The DNA for the CDR3 is TGTGCCAGCAGCACCGGACGGGGAGTGGGCTACACCTTC. Protein sequence: CASSTGRGVGYTF.

V usage is TRBV5-1 and J usage is TRBJ2-7; D remains unclear. Trimming removed 1 base from V and 0 bases from J, with 11 bases in between. This CDR3 has 15 residues. The germline V gene encodes CDR1 SGHRS and CDR2 YFSETQ. CDR3: CASSLRLTDSYEQYF. CDR3 DNA sequence: TGCGCCAGCAGCTTGCGCCTGACTGACTCCTACGAGCAGTACTTC.

This clone was observed a single time. CDR3 amino acids: CASSPDRLGELFF. The DNA for the CDR3 is TGTGCCAGCAGCCCCGACAGGTTAGGGGAGCTGTTTTTT. The chain employs TRBV3-1 (or the pseudogene TRBV3-2) and TRBJ2-2; the D gene is possibly TRBD1 (6 bases). The CDR3 extends over 13 amino acids. V was pared by 4 bases and J by 8 bases, with 11 bases between. Germline-derived CDR1 and CDR2 are LGHDT and YNNKEL (reference sequence).

The chain uses TRBV5-1 and TRBJ2-5, with D perhaps TRBD2 (6 bases). There are 15 residues in the CDR3. Per germline, CDR1 SGHRS and CDR2 YFSETQ. Deletions cut 0 bases from V and 6 bases from J, with 15 bases between. Here the CDR3 reads CASSLAWTGDQTQYF. The CDR3 coding sequence is TGCGCCAGCAGCTTGGCCTGGACGGGGGATCAGACCCAGTACTTC.

CDR3 in amino acids: CASSFGENEKLFF. CDR3 nucleotide sequence: TGTGCCAGCAGTTTCGGAGAAAATGAAAAACTGTTTTTT. The chain uses TRBV12-3 or TRBV12-4 and TRBJ1-4; D call uncertain. V was trimmed by 3 bases and J by 5 bases, leaving 7 bases between them. This CDR3 is 13 amino acids long.

This chain links TRBV6-5 with TRBJ2-2, with 10 positions matching TRBD2. This CDR3 is built from 12 residues. CDR1 and CDR2 (germline): MNHEY, SVGAGI. CDR3 DNA sequence: TGTGCGACTAGCGGGTACCGCGGGGAGCTGTTTTTT. This sequence encodes CATSGYRGELFF.

As to this clone: The same CDR3 can be traced to other DNA sequences in this sample. V is TRBV4-1 and J is TRBJ1-1, with 7 bases fitting TRBD1. The CDR3 sequence is 13 residues long. Germline CDR1 reads MGHRA; CDR2 reads YSYEKL. The ends lost 4 bases at V and 5 bases at J; junction bases unmatched: 4. The CDR3 sequence is CASSPGGRTEAFF. Written as DNA, the CDR3 is TGCGCCAGCAGCCCAGGGGGACGGACTGAAGCTTTCTTT.

This clone was seen at least ten times. The chain has TRBV24-1 and TRBJ2-2; weak D call: TRBD1 (5 bases). Deletions cut 6 bases from V and 6 bases from J, with 10 bases between. Looked up from germline, CDR1 is KGHDR and CDR2 is SFDVKD. The CDR3 length is 13 residues. The CDR3 loop reads CATSSGWAGELFF. The CDR3 DNA sequence: TGTGCCACCAGTTCAGGGTGGGCCGGGGAGCTGTTTTTT.